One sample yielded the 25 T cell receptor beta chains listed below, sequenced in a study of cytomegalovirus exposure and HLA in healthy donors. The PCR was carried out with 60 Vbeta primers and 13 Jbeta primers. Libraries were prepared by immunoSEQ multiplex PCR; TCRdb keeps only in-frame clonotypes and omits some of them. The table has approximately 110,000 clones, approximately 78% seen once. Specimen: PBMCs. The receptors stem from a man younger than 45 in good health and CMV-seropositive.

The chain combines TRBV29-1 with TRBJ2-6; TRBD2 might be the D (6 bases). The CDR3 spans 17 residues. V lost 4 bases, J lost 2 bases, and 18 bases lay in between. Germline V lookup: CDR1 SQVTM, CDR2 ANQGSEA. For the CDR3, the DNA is TGCAGCGTTGTTCGTACGGGGGTGGTCGCTGGGGCCAACGTCCTGACTTTC. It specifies CSVVRTGVVAGANVLTF.

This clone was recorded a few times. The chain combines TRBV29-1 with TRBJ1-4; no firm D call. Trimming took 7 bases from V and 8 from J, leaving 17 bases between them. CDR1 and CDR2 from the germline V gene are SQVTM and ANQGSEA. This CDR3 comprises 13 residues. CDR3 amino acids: CSAIDKWNEKLFF. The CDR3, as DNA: TGCAGCGCCATAGACAAGTGGAACGAAAAACTGTTTTTT.

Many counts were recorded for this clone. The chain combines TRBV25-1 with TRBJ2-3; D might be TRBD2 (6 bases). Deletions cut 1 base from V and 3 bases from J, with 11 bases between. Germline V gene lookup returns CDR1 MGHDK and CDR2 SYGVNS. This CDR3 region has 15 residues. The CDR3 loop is CASSEWRAGTDTQYF. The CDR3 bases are TGTGCCAGCAGTGAATGGAGGGCGGGGACAGATACGCAGTATTTT.

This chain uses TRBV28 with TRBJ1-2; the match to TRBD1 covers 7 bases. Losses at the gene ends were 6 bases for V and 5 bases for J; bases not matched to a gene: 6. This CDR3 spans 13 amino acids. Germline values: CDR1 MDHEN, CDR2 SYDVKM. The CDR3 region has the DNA TGTGCCAGCAGCCCGGGACAGTATTATGGCTACACCTTC. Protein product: CASSPGQYYGYTF.

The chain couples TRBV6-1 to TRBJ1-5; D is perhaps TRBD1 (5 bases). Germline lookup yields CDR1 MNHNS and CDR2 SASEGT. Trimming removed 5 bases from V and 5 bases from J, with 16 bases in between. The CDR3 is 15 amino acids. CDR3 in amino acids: CASSMGRGRDQPQHF. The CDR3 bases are TGTGCCAGCAGTATGGGTAGGGGCCGGGATCAGCCCCAGCATTTT.

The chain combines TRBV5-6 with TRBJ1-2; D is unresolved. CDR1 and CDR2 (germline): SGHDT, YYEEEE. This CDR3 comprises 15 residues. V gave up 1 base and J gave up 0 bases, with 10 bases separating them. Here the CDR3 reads CASSLMAATNYGYTF. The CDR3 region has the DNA TGTGCCAGCAGCTTGATGGCAGCGACTAACTATGGCTACACCTTC.

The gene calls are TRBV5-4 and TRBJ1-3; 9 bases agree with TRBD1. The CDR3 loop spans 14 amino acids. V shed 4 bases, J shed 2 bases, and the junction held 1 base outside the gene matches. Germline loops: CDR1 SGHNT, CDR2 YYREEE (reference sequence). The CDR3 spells CASSRQGAGNTIYF. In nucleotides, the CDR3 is TGTGCCAGCAGCCGACAGGGGGCTGGAAACACCATATATTTT. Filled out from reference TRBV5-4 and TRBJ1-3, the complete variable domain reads ETGVTQSPTHLIKTRGQQVTLRCSSQSGHNTVSWYQQALGQGPQFIFQYYREEENGRGNFPPRFSGLQFPNYSSELNVNALELDDSALYLCASSRQGAGNTIYFGEGSWLTVV.

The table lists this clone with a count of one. The CDR3 region has the DNA TGTGCCAGCAGCTTAGTGCAGGGAAGCACAGATACGCAGTATTTT. It specifies CASSLVQGSTDTQYF. V is TRBV7-9 and J is TRBJ2-3; D may be TRBD1 (5 bases). V was trimmed by 1 base and J by 0 bases, leaving 8 bases between them. This CDR3 has 15 residues. From germline, CDR1 is SEHNR and CDR2 FQNEAQ (reference sequence). Looking up the rest from reference TRBV7-9 and TRBJ2-3 gives the full variable domain: DTGVSQNPRHKITKRGQNVTFRCDPISEHNRLYWYRQTLGQGPEFLTYFQNEAQLEKSRLLSDRFSAERPKGSFSTLEIQRTEQGDSAMYLCASSLVQGSTDTQYFGPGTRLTVL.

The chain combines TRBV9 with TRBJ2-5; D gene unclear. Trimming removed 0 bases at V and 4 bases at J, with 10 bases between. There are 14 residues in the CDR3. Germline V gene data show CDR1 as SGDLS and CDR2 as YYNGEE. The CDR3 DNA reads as TGTGCCAGCAGCGTAGGGGCAGGTGGAGAGACCCAGTACTTC. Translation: CASSVGAGGETQYF.

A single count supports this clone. In DNA, the CDR3 is TGCGCCAGCAGCTTGGCCCGGGGGGACACTGAAGCTTTCTTT. This sequence encodes CASSLARGDTEAFF. The V and J genes are TRBV5-1 and TRBJ1-1, with D possibly being TRBD1 (5 bases). The CDR3 covers 14 residues. The V gene lost 0 bases and the J gene lost 3 bases, with 9 bases spanning the gap. CDR1 is SGHRS and CDR2 is YFSETQ in the germline V gene.

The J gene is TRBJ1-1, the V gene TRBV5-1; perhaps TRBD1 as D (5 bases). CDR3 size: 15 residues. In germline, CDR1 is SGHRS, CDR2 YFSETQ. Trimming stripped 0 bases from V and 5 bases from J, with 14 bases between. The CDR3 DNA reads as TGCGCCAGCAGCTTGGGACGGCAGGGCGGTACTGAAGCTTTCTTT. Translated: CASSLGRQGGTEAFF.

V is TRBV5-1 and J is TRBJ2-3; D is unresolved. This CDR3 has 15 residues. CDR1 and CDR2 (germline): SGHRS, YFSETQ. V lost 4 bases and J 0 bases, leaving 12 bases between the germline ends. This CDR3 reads CASSPVAVSTDTQYF. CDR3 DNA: TGCGCCAGCAGCCCGGTGGCGGTGAGCACAGATACGCAGTATTTT.

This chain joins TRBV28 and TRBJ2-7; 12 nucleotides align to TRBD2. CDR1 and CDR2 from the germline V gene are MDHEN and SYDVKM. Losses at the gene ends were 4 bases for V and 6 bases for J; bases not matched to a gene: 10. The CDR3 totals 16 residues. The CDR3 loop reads CASSSPGLAGIGEQYF. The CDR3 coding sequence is TGTGCCAGCAGTTCACCGGGACTAGCGGGTATCGGCGAGCAGTACTTC.

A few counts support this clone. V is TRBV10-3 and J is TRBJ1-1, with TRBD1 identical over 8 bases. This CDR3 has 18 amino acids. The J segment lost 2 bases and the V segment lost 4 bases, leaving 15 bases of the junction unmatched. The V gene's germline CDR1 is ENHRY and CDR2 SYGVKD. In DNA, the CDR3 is TGTGCCATCAGTGGATACCTAGGGACAGGAAGAGGAAACACTGAAGCTTTCTTT. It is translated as CAISGYLGTGRGNTEAFF.

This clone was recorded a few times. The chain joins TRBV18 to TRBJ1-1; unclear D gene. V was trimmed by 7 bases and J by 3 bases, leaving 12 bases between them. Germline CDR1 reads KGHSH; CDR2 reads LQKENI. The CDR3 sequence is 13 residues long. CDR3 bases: TGTGCCAGCTGTAACGGGTTTTACACTGAAGCTTTCTTT. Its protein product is CASCNGFYTEAFF.

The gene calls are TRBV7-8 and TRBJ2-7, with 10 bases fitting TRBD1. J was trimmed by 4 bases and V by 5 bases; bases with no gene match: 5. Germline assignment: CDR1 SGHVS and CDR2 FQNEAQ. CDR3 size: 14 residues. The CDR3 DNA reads TGTGCCAGCAGCAACCGACAGGGGGCTTACGAGCAGTACTTC. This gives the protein CASSNRQGAYEQYF.

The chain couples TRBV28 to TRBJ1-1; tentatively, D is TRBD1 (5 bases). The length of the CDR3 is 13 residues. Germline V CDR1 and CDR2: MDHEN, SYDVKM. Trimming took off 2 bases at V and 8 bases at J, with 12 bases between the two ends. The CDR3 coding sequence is TGTGCCAGCAGTTTAGGCAGGGTCTCCGAAGCTTTCTTT. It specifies CASSLGRVSEAFF.

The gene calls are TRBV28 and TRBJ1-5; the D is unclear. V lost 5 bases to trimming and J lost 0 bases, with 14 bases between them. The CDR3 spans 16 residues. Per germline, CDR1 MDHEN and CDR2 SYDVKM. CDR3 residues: CASSLPGVGSNQPQHF. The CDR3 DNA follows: TGTGCCAGCAGTCTCCCAGGTGTGGGTAGCAATCAGCCCCAGCATTTT.

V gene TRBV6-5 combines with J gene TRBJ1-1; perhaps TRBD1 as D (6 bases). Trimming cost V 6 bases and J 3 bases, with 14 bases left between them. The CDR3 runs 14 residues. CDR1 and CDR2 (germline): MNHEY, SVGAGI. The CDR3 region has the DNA TGTGCCAGCAGACGAGGGGGAGGGGACACTGAAGCTTTCTTT. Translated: CASRRGGGDTEAFF.

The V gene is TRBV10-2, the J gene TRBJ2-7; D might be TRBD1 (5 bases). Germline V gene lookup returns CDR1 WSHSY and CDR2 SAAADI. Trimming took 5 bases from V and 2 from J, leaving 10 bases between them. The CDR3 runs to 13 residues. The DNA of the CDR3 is TGCGCCAGCAGTATAGACAGTACCTACGAGCAGTACTTC. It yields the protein CASSIDSTYEQYF.

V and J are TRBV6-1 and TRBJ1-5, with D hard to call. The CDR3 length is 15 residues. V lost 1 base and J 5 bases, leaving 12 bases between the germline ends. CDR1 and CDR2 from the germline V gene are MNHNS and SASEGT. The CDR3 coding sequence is TGTGCCAGCAGTGAAGGGGCAGGATCAGATCAGCCCCAGCATTTT. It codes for CASSEGAGSDQPQHF.

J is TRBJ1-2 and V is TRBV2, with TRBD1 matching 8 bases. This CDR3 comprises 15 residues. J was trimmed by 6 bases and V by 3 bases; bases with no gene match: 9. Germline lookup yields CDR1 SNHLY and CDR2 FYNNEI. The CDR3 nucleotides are TGTGCCAGCAGTGATACCCGGACAGGGATGAATGGCTACACCTTC. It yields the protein CASSDTRTGMNGYTF.

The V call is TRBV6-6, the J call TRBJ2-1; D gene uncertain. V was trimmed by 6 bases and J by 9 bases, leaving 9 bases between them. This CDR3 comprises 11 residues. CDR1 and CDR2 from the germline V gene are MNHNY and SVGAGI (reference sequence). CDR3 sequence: CASRERGEQFF. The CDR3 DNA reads TGTGCCAGCAGGGAACGAGGTGAGCAGTTCTTC.

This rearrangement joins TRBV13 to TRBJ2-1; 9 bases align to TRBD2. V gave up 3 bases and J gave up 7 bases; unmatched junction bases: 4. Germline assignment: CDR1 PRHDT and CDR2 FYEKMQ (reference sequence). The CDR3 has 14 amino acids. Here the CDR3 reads CASSLERGVNEQFF. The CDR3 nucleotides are TGTGCCAGCAGCTTGGAGCGGGGGGTTAATGAGCAGTTCTTC.

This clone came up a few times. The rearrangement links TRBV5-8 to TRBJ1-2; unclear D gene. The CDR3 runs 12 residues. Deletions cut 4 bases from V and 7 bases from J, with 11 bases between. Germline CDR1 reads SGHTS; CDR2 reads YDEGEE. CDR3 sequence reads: CASSLDTGGYTF. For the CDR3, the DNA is TGTGCCAGCAGCCTTGATACGGGTGGCTACACCTTC. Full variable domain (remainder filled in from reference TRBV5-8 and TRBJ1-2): EAGVTQSPTHLIKTRGQQATLRCSPISGHTSVYWYQQALGLGLQFLLWYDEGEERNRGNFPPRFSGRQFPNYSSELNVNALELEDSALYLCASSLDTGGYTFGSGTRLTVV.